A single sample is the source of the 10 T cell receptor beta chains below, sequenced in a study of T cell changes during pregnancy in multiple sclerosis. The assay was immunoSEQ multiplex PCR, and TCRdb's table has in-frame clones only and misses some. The sample holds 56,000 or so clones, almost 95% seen once. This sample comprised CD4+ T cells from peripheral blood mononuclear cells, obtained in the third trimester of pregnancy. Source of these receptors: a female donor with multiple sclerosis, enrolled in a pregnancy study.

This chain links TRBV25-1 with TRBJ2-6; possible D gene TRBD1, 6 bases. V lost 4 bases to trimming and J lost 0 bases, with 10 bases between them. The germline V gene encodes CDR1 MGHDK and CDR2 SYGVNS. The CDR3 loop spans 16 amino acids. CDR3 residues: CASSVTGISGANVLTF. The CDR3 DNA sequence: TGTGCCAGCAGTGTGACAGGAATCTCTGGGGCCAACGTCCTGACTTTC.

The rearrangement links TRBV15 to TRBJ2-1; 7 positions match TRBD2. The germline gives CDR1 LNHNV, CDR2 YYDKDF (reference sequence). This CDR3 is 16 amino acids long. The junction had 4 bases not matched to a gene; V was cut back by 0 bases and J by 2 bases. For the CDR3, the DNA is TGTGCCACCAGCAGAGAGGGCGGGAGTGCCTACAATGAGCAGTTCTTC. Translated, it gives CATSREGGSAYNEQFF.

This chain joins TRBV30 and TRBJ1-4, with 9 bases identical to TRBD1. V shed 0 bases, J shed 5 bases, and the junction held 10 bases outside the gene matches. CDR1 is GTSNPN and CDR2 is SVGIG in the germline V gene (reference sequence). The CDR3 has 17 amino acids. CDR3 protein: CAWSVRVGTGTNEKLFF. CDR3 coding DNA: TGTGCCTGGAGTGTACGGGTTGGGACAGGGACCAATGAAAAACTGTTTTTT.

CDR3 loop: CASSSGTVYEQYF. CDR3 coding DNA: TGTGCCAGCAGCTCCGGGACAGTCTACGAGCAGTACTTC. The chain links TRBV7-6 to TRBJ2-7; 7 bases are shared with TRBD1. The germline CDR1 and CDR2 sequences are SGHVS and FNYEAQ. V was pared by 4 bases and J by 3 bases, with 3 bases of the junction left unmatched. The CDR3 is 13 residues long.

This chain uses TRBV2 with TRBJ1-2; 8 nucleotides agree with TRBD1. The CDR3 covers 14 residues. The V segment lost 6 bases and the J segment 3 bases; nucleotides outside the gene matches: 6. Looked up from germline, CDR1 is SNHLY and CDR2 is FYNNEI. The CDR3 DNA reads as TGTGCCAGCAGGGCCTTGACAGGGGACTATGGCTACACCTTC. It is translated as CASRALTGDYGYTF. The full variable domain, in which reference TRBV2 and TRBJ1-2 provide the parts outside the CDR3, is EPEVTQTPSHQVTQMGQEVILRCVPISNHLYFYWYRQILGQKVEFLVSFYNNEISEKSEIFDDQFSVERPDGSNFTLKIRSTKLEDSAMYFCASRALTGDYGYTFGSGTRLTVV.

The chain uses TRBV5-1 and TRBJ2-7; 8 bases are a match to TRBD2. This CDR3 is built from 13 residues. The germline V gene encodes CDR1 SGHRS and CDR2 YFSETQ. The junction had 10 bases not matched to a gene; V was cut back by 7 bases and J by 7 bases. DNA of the CDR3: TGCGCCAGCCAACAAGCGGGAGACCGAGAGCAGTACTTC. Amino acid sequence: CASQQAGDREQYF. Together with reference TRBV5-1 and TRBJ2-7, the CDR3 gives the full variable domain: KAGVTQTPRYLIKTRGQQVTLSCSPISGHRSVSWYQQTPGQGLQFLFEYFSETQRNKGNFPGRFSGRQFSNSRSEMNVSTLELGDSALYLCASQQAGDREQYFGPGTRLTVT.

To note about this clone: Germline and junction disagree at one end, which may indicate a read error. The genes are TRBV7-7 and TRBJ2-2, with D possibly TRBD2 on 6 matching bases. Germline-derived CDR1 and CDR2 are SSHAT and FNYEAQ (reference sequence). The CDR3 length is 14 residues. The CDR3 protein is CASSLNTGAGELFF. Written as DNA, the CDR3 is TGTGCTAGCAGCTTAAACACGGGGGCCGGGGAGCTGTTTTTT.

The chain recombines TRBV5-1 with TRBJ2-1, with 7 bases aligning to TRBD2. This CDR3 contains 16 residues. The V segment lost 3 bases and the J segment 0 bases; nucleotides outside the gene matches: 6. The germline gives CDR1 SGHRS, CDR2 YFSETQ. CDR3 DNA sequence: TGCGCCAGCAGCTCCTCTTGGACTAGCTCCTACAATGAGCAGTTCTTC. This translates into CASSSSWTSSYNEQFF.

CDR3 in amino acids: CASSLAREVKQFF. The CDR3 nucleotides read TGTGCCAGCAGCTTAGCGCGGGAGGTAAAGCAGTTCTTC. The V call is TRBV7-2, the J call TRBJ2-1; TRBD2 agrees at 8 bases. Germline CDR1 is SGHTA and CDR2 is FQGNSA. The J segment lost 11 bases and the V segment lost 0 bases, leaving 3 bases of the junction unmatched. The CDR3 has 13 residues.

The chain combines TRBV5-6 with TRBJ1-3; 7 bases line up with TRBD1. J lost 2 bases, V lost 4 bases, and 3 bases had no gene match. Germline V CDR1 and CDR2: SGHDT, YYEEEE. CDR3 length: 14 amino acids. Here the CDR3 DNA reads TGTGCCAGCAGCCTGACAGGGCCTGGAAACACCATATATTTT. It translates to CASSLTGPGNTIYF.